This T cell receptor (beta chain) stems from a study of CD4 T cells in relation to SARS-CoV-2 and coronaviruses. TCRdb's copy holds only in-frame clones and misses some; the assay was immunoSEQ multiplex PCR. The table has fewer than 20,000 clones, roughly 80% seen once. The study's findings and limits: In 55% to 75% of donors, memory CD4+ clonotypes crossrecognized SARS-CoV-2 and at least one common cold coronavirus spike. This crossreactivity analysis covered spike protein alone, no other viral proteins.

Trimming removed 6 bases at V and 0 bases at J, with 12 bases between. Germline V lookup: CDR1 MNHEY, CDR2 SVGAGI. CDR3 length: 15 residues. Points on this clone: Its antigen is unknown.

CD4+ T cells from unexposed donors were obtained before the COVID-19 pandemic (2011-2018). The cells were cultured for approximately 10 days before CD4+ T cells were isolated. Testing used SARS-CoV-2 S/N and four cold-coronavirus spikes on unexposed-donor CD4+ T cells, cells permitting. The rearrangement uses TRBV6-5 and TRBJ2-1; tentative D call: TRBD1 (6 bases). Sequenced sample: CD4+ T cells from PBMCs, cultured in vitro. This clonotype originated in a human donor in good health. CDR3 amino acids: CASRLGTSSYNEQFF. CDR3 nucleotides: TGTGCCAGCAGGCTGGGGACAAGCTCCTACAATGAGCAGTTCTTC.